The sequence of this TCR beta chain was determined in a study of metastatic and nonmetastatic thyroid tumors. As for the study in general: Patients with malignant and benign thyroid disease provided blood and tumor or nodule tissue, whose repertoires were compared. Findings and limits, study-wide: It was reported that TCR beta diversity was significantly higher in malignant thyroid tumors than benign nodules, in blood and tumor.

Authors' methods: Construction of a distant-metastasis classifier for papillary thyroid cancer relied on CDR3 differences across clinicopathological groups. TCRdb reprocessed the PCR reads using MiXCR. TCRdb assigned the V and J calls; the authors' analysis was not used. The sample shows about 25,000 clones, about 12% of them seen only once. The V end was cut by 6 bases, the J end by 2 bases, with 21 bases between. The CDR3 runs 17 residues. CDR1 and CDR2 from the germline V gene are SNHLY and FYNNEI. This clone was seen ten or more times. Its antigen is not identified. Patients underwent thyroid surgery, and none had received any treatment before it.

This sequence originates from a female donor with papillary thyroid cancer or a benign thyroid nodule (not recorded which). Some clones in this sample may be carry-over from other donors' samples. This sequence joins TRBV2 and TRBJ2-3; D is perhaps TRBD1 or TRBD2 (6 bases each). The sequenced material came from blood. CDR3: CASRKSGGGSLTDTQYF. The DNA of the CDR3 is TGTGCCAGCAGAAAGTCTGGAGGGGGTTCCCTCACAGATACGCAGTATTTT.